What follows are 24 T cell receptor beta chains derived from one specimen sequenced in a study of blood T cell repertoires in COVID-19. Profiled with immunoSEQ multiplex PCR; TCRdb holds only in-frame clones, not every one. This table holds approximately 110,000 clones, 65% to 80% found once. The sequenced sample was peripheral blood. These receptors all stem from a man aged 70-80 years with active or convalescent COVID-19.

The V and J genes are TRBV5-1 and TRBJ2-2; 10 positions match TRBD1. CDR1 is SGHRS, CDR2 YFSETQ, per germline. Unmatched junction bases numbered 0, after V lost 0 bases and J lost 4 bases. CDR3 size: 15 residues. CDR3 amino acids: CASSLGDRGTGELFF. CDR3 nucleotides: TGCGCCAGCAGCTTGGGGGACAGGGGCACCGGGGAGCTGTTTTTT.

The chain employs TRBV5-1 and TRBJ1-1; perhaps TRBD1 as D (5 bases). V lost 1 base and J 3 bases, leaving 13 bases between the germline ends. The CDR3 has 15 amino acids. The germline CDR1 and CDR2 sequences are SGHRS and YFSETQ. DNA for the CDR3: TGCGCCAGCAGCTTGCTCTGGGGCCTCTACACTGAAGCTTTCTTT. It encodes CASSLLWGLYTEAFF.

This clone appeared once. V and J are TRBV21-1 and TRBJ2-1; the D segment call TRBD2 is taken from the table without a DNA check. TRBV21-1 constitutes a pseudogene. This CDR3 has 16 amino acids. CDR3 loop: CASSKSPSGMINEQFF. The CDR3 DNA reads as TGTGCCAGCAGCAAAAGCCCTAGCGGAATGATCAATGAGCAGTTCTTC.

This clone was observed once. Other DNA variants within this sample encode the same CDR3. The chain recombines TRBV5-1 with TRBJ2-3, with D maybe TRBD1 (6 bases). Trimming shortened V by 4 bases and J by 4 bases, and 13 bases separated the two germline ends. CDR1 is SGHRS and CDR2 is YFSETQ in the germline V gene. The CDR3 contains 14 residues. The CDR3 spells CASSDPQGSDTQYF. CDR3 nucleotides: TGCGCCAGCAGCGACCCACAGGGTTCAGATACGCAGTATTTT.

V is TRBV9 and J is TRBJ2-1; tentative D call: TRBD2 (6 bases). CDR1 SGDLS and CDR2 YYNGEE come from the germline V gene. Trimming shortened V by 1 base and J by 2 bases, and 10 bases separated the two germline ends. This CDR3 region has 15 residues. The CDR3 loop is CASSVSDYAYNEQFF. In nucleotides, the CDR3 is TGTGCCAGCAGCGTATCGGACTACGCCTACAATGAGCAGTTCTTC. The full variable domain, completed using reference TRBV9 and TRBJ2-1, is DSGVTQTPKHLITATGQRVTLRCSPRSGDLSVYWYQQSLDQGLQFLIQYYNGEERAKGNILERFSAQQFPDLHSELNLSSLELGDSALYFCASSVSDYAYNEQFFGPGTRLTVL.

The gene calls are TRBV7-4 and TRBJ2-7; D is uncertain. The germline gives CDR1 SGHVT, CDR2 SQSDAQ. Between the trimmed V and J ends, which lost 0 bases and 7 bases, there was a span of 19 bases. The CDR3 has 16 amino acids. CDR3 loop: CASSLAIQAPLREQYF. The CDR3 DNA reads as TGTGCCAGCAGCTTAGCGATCCAGGCCCCTCTACGAGAGCAGTACTTC.

The V gene is TRBV3-1 (or the pseudogene TRBV3-2), the J gene TRBJ1-4; no definite D call. This CDR3 spans 14 amino acids. With 7 bases removed from V and 6 bases from J, the gap between germline ends came to 15 bases. In germline, CDR1 is LGHDT, CDR2 YNNKEL (reference sequence). The CDR3 is CASKGVEVDEKLFF. As DNA, the CDR3 is TGTGCCAGCAAAGGAGTGGAGGTAGATGAAAAACTGTTTTTT.

The genes are TRBV5-1 and TRBJ1-1; 9 nucleotides match TRBD1. Trimming cost V 2 bases and J 0 bases; bases outside gene matches: 5. Germline V lookup: CDR1 SGHRS, CDR2 YFSETQ. The CDR3 has 16 amino acids. The CDR3 DNA reads as TGCGCCAGCAGCTTTTTCGGACAGGGGATGAACACTGAAGCTTTCTTT. Translated: CASSFFGQGMNTEAFF.

The chain employs TRBV3-1 (or the pseudogene TRBV3-2) and TRBJ2-1; tentative D call: TRBD2 (5 bases). The CDR3 loop spans 14 amino acids. V was shortened by 3 bases and J by 10 bases, with 16 bases between the two germline ends. The germline gives CDR1 LGHDT, CDR2 YNNKEL (reference sequence). The DNA of the CDR3 is TGTGCCAGCAGCCAGGGGAGAGAGGCGCGAGAGCAGTTCTTC. Its translation is CASSQGREAREQFF.

The chain joins TRBV19 to TRBJ2-2; 8 bases align to TRBD1. Germline loops: CDR1 LNHDA, CDR2 SQIVND (reference sequence). V dropped 4 bases and J dropped 4; count of bases not matched to a gene: 8. The CDR3 contains 16 residues. Here the CDR3 reads CASSTSGGGSTGELFF. The CDR3 DNA reads as TGTGCCAGTAGTACCTCAGGGGGCGGTAGCACCGGGGAGCTGTTTTTT.

CDR3 loop: CASSVGTVPNYGYTF. CDR3 DNA sequence: TGTGCCAGCAGCGTCGGGACAGTCCCTAACTATGGCTACACCTTC. The V and J genes are TRBV5-6 and TRBJ1-2; 7 bases align to TRBD1. Germline V gives CDR1 SGHDT, CDR2 YYEEEE. The CDR3 is 15 amino acids. V trimming: 4 bases; J trimming: 0 bases; junction bases outside the gene matches: 6. Combining the CDR3 with reference TRBV5-6 and TRBJ1-2 gives the whole variable domain DAGVTQSPTHLIKTRGQQVTLRCSPKSGHDTVSWYQQALGQGPQFIFQYYEEEERQRGNFPDRFSGHQFPNYSSELNVNALLLGDSALYLCASSVGTVPNYGYTFGSGTRLTVV.

This clone was counted a few times. V usage is TRBV5-1 and J usage is TRBJ1-1; 9 bases match TRBD1. Germline V gene sequence: CDR1 SGHRS, CDR2 YFSETQ. The V gene end was trimmed by 5 bases and the J gene end by 6 bases; junction bases not matched to a gene: 8. CDR3 length: 14 residues. The CDR3 DNA sequence: TGCGCCAGCAGATTACAGGGGGCTGGGGCTGAAGCTTTCTTT. It is translated as CASRLQGAGAEAFF.

This clone was observed a handful of times. This sequence joins TRBV28 and TRBJ2-5; 9 nucleotides align to TRBD2. Germline CDR1 is MDHEN and CDR2 is SYDVKM. The CDR3 is 14 amino acids. Trimming cost V 4 bases and J 5 bases; bases outside gene matches: 5. The chain's CDR3 is CASSYSGSGETQYF. CDR3 DNA sequence: TGTGCCAGCAGTTATAGCGGGAGCGGTGAGACCCAGTACTTC.

The genes are TRBV2 and TRBJ1-2; TRBD1 matches 8 bases. This CDR3 has 13 residues. Looked up from germline, CDR1 is SNHLY and CDR2 is FYNNEI. V trimming: 7 bases; J trimming: 8 bases; junction bases outside the gene matches: 9. DNA for the CDR3: TGTGCCAGCATATCGACAGGGGACGGCGGCTACACCTTC. Its translation: CASISTGDGGYTF.

The chain employs TRBV19 and TRBJ1-2, with 7 bases that match TRBD1. V was clipped by 3 bases and J by 0 bases; unmatched bases: 13. The CDR3 is 18 amino acids. The germline V gene has CDR1 LNHDA and CDR2 SQIVND (reference sequence). CDR3 amino acids: CASSIGSGQLRPNYGYTF. The CDR3 coding sequence is TGTGCCAGTAGTATCGGGTCGGGACAGCTCAGACCTAACTATGGCTACACCTTC.

The CDR3, as DNA: TGCGCCAGCAGCCAGGGGGCGGCTGGGGCGACTGAAGCTTTCTTT. Its translation: CASSQGAAGATEAFF. V is TRBV5-1 and J is TRBJ1-1; 8 bases map to TRBD1. This CDR3 is built from 15 residues. The V segment lost 4 bases and the J segment 5 bases; nucleotides outside the gene matches: 10. CDR1 and CDR2 from the germline V gene are SGHRS and YFSETQ.

This chain joins TRBV10-3 and TRBJ1-2; D uncertain. Germline CDR1 reads ENHRY; CDR2 reads SYGVKD. The CDR3 consists of 13 residues. Trimming removed 5 bases at V and 2 bases at J, with 9 bases between. CDR3 bases: TGTGCCATCAGTCAAACAACCAACTATGGCTACACCTTC. This gives the protein CAISQTTNYGYTF.

The chain joins TRBV5-1 to TRBJ1-1; D unclear. Between the trimmed V and J ends, which lost 2 bases and 0 bases, there was a span of 11 bases. Germline CDR1 SGHRS, CDR2 YFSETQ. This CDR3 has 15 amino acids. CDR3: CASSFGDTMNTEAFF. DNA for the CDR3: TGCGCCAGCAGCTTTGGCGACACAATGAACACTGAAGCTTTCTTT.

The gene calls are TRBV21-1 and TRBJ1-2; the table names TRBD1, a call not compared with the DNA. TRBV21-1 constitutes a pseudogene. The CDR3 contains 15 residues. CDR3 bases: TGTGCCAGCAGCTCTCAGGGGACACCCAACTATGGCTACACCTTC. Its protein product is CASSSQGTPNYGYTF.

The chain couples TRBV19 to TRBJ1-2, with TRBD1 identical over 7 bases. J gave up 1 base and V 5 bases, and 7 bases lay outside the gene matches. Germline V gene data show CDR1 as LNHDA and CDR2 as SQIVND (reference sequence). The CDR3 contains 15 residues. The CDR3 loop is CASSPGDRVNYGYTF. DNA of the CDR3: TGTGCCAGTAGTCCTGGGGACAGAGTTAACTATGGCTACACCTTC.

The chain combines TRBV24-1 with TRBJ1-6; 8 nucleotides align to TRBD1. Germline lookup yields CDR1 KGHDR and CDR2 SFDVKD. J gave up 10 bases and V 3 bases, and 4 bases lay outside the gene matches. The CDR3 sequence is 14 residues long. CDR3 protein: CATSDPGTGSPLHF. CDR3 coding DNA: TGTGCCACCAGTGATCCCGGGACAGGCTCACCCCTCCACTTT.

This sequence joins TRBV5-1 and TRBJ2-1, with 9 bases lining up with TRBD2. V gave up 0 bases and J gave up 5 bases; unmatched junction bases: 3. This CDR3 spans 15 amino acids. Germline values: CDR1 SGHRS, CDR2 YFSETQ. The CDR3 region has the DNA TGCGCCAGCAGCTTGGATAGCGGGAGTGACAATGAGCAGTTCTTC. Translating gives CASSLDSGSDNEQFF. The variable domain in full, with the rest retrieved from reference TRBV5-1 and TRBJ2-1, is KAGVTQTPRYLIKTRGQQVTLSCSPISGHRSVSWYQQTPGQGLQFLFEYFSETQRNKGNFPGRFSGRQFSNSRSEMNVSTLELGDSALYLCASSLDSGSDNEQFFGPGTRLTVL.

The chain carries TRBV7-3 and TRBJ1-1; possible D gene TRBD1, 5 bases. CDR1 is SGHTA, CDR2 FQGTGA, per germline. The CDR3 runs 13 residues. Trimming shortened V by 2 bases and J by 3 bases, and 7 bases separated the two germline ends. CDR3 sequence: CASSLGTYTEAFF. In DNA, the CDR3 is TGTGCCAGCAGCTTAGGGACTTACACTGAAGCTTTCTTT.

This chain connects TRBV7-9 to TRBJ2-7; 7 bases align to TRBD2. Germline V gene lookup returns CDR1 SEHNR and CDR2 FQNEAQ (reference sequence). The CDR3 has 13 amino acids. Germline trimming cut 1 base from V and 7 bases from J; bases unmatched to any gene: 4. The DNA of the CDR3 is TGTGCCAGCAGCTTAGATACAGCGGGGGAGCAGTACTTC. It is translated as CASSLDTAGEQYF.